This T cell receptor (beta chain) comes out of a study of cytomegalovirus exposure and HLA in healthy donors (dated by TCRdb to the late 2010s). Describing the broader study: An earlier analysis of some 600 of the donors reported about 300 Gb of sequence data and about 120 million unique TCR beta sequences obtained from roughly 170 million T cells. An early release that covered 500 to 800 HLA-typed donors contained approximately 300 gigabases of sequencing data and 70 million to 100 million unique TCR sequences. Of the roughly 400 genotyped donors, approximately 83% fell in the genetic ancestry cluster associated with self-reported Caucasian donors. The study aimed to test whether cataloging public T cell receptors could reveal signatures of past pathogen exposure. The study profiled the T cell repertoires of some 610 subjects by immunosequencing and related them to cytomegalovirus serostatus. Besides the first cohort of 500 to 700 subjects, a separate validation cohort made up of 90 to 150 different subjects was used. To predict cytomegalovirus infection status, the study brought together high-throughput TCR immunosequencing, statistical association of individual TCRs with disease status, and machine learning. A later analysis re-analyzed previously published TCR beta repertoires from 550 to 700 donors and added high-resolution HLA genotyping to study TCR occurrence patterns. Rather than drawing on any new phenotypic data, the later analysis identified candidate immune exposures from TCR beta sequences and the way those sequences occurred across donors. To decide whether each TCR beta V gene segment behaved as functional or pseudogenic, an earlier analysis of fewer than 750 of the donors relied on high-throughput TCR beta sequencing. Donor age, sex, ethnicity and CMV serostatus were collected together with the repertoire data. A later genetic analysis took genome-wide SNP genotypes for about 55% of the roughly 700 donors and used that subset as a discovery cohort. Every repertoire in the discovery cohort had been generated on one and the same sequencing platform. HLA typing covered class I and class II loci at four-digit resolution. The number of donors typed differed by locus, with about 629-630 for A, B, C, DRB1 and DQB1, around 520 for DQA1, 600 to 610 for DPA1, and about 450 for DPB1. Five DR-DQ haplotypes were handled as single units for association and clustering, since linkage in the cohort was strong. On average, over 200,000 unique TCR beta nucleotide sequences were sequenced per donor among some 430 genotyped donors of the cohort, with roughly 19% of those sequences being non-productive. General findings and caveats noted by the study authors: The classifier was reported to diagnose cytomegalovirus status with high specificity and sensitivity in both the original cohort and the validation cohort. An earlier analysis of around 500 of the donors showed that most TCR beta V segments appeared in productive rearrangements either about 87% or about 30% of the time, which broadly matched IMGT annotations. The cohort was sequenced for TCR beta chains only, and without alpha or paired-chain data the features that could be detected were limited. The 87-base-pair reads could not distinguish some IMGT-functional V segments, including TRBV6-2 and TRBV6-3, so those segments were excluded. Sequencing depth was assumed to be roughly uniform across donors in the presence/absence analyses, though that assumption may not hold. The study listed 150 to 200 TCR beta chains as associated with cytomegalovirus. Compared with equally common non-associated chains, HLA-associated TCR beta chains in a later analysis were more clonally expanded and had lower generation probabilities. A cluster of highly shared sequence variants was judged likely to be a technical artifact of the sequencing pipeline. The authors suggested that the approach could potentially be generalized to other disease states and immunological phenotypes. In a later analysis, the rate of TCR association differed among HLA loci, with DRB1 alleles having the most associated TCRs and HLA-C alleles having the fewest. Strong co-occurrence of HLA alleles, especially DR and DQ, made assigning TCR associations to individual alleles difficult. In a later genetic analysis, fewer N-insertions in productive TCRs were reported among donors in an Asian-associated ancestry cluster than the roughly 700-donor mean. In a later genetic analysis, a missense DCLRE1C variant was associated with V-gene and J-gene trimming of TCR beta chains, and the association was replicated in an independent cohort. The only immune exposure information available for the cohort was CMV serostatus. HLA typing was unavailable for some donors at each locus, so association tests used only the typed subset. Specific HLA alleles were associated with about 17,000 TCR beta sequences at a false discovery rate of 0.05 in a later analysis. In vitro tests confirmed that a few of the cytomegalovirus-associated TCR beta chains recognize cytomegalovirus antigens. Linkage disequilibrium might explain the correlated functional status among segregating V segments, but an unknown experimental factor could not be excluded. A later analysis found that most CMV-associated TCR beta chains appeared HLA-restricted, with HLA associations seemingly driven largely by CMV exposure. A further reported finding was that TCR beta sequences accurately predicted the HLA-A and HLA-B alleles for most subjects in the first cohort. Roughly 15 rarely observed V segments, including chromosome 9 orphons, were excluded from the earlier analysis of about 500 of the donors because counts were too low. Several of the top co-occurrence clusters appeared to be linked to parvovirus B19, influenza, CMV and Epstein-Barr virus, according to a later analysis. While some public TCRs were present in many individuals, most TCR sequences turned up only very rarely across donors.

Note on this clone: What antigen it recognizes has not been identified. No much larger clonotype is one base removed from it; base qualities were not supplied.

Libraries were built with the immunoSEQ multiplex PCR assay. For the multiplex PCR, a mixture combining 60 forward primers for TCR Vbeta segments and 13 reverse primers for TCR Jbeta segments was used. The CDR3 region of rearranged TCR beta genes was amplified from genomic DNA by a multiplex PCR assay. The amplified TCR beta libraries were sequenced on the Illumina HiSeq System as 87-base-pair reads. The published analysis was carried out like this. A later analysis counted 75 million to 100 million unique TCR beta chains across the 666 repertoires, and around 9.9 million of these chains were shared by at least two donors. Raw reads were error-corrected and collapsed into unique sequences with a nearest-neighbor algorithm that merged closely related sequences to remove PCR and sequencing errors. Alignment of CDR3 sequences to IMGT reference sequences was used to assign V, D and J gene segments. For a sequence to be retained, a match of at least six nucleotides to both a V gene segment and a J gene segment was required. Rearrangements were called productive when the CDR3 lacked stop codons and stayed in frame with V and J; all others were non-productive. CDR3 was defined by IMGT convention, running from the second conserved V-encoded cysteine to the conserved J-encoded phenylalanine. The earlier analysis of 550 to 650 of the donors excluded any sequence lacking an unambiguous match to a single V gene segment. An earlier analysis of fewer than 650 of the donors classified V segments as functional when productive rearrangements were above 56.7% and as segregating when the standard deviation between donors was above 5%. A statistical classification framework was built to diagnose cytomegalovirus status from the catalog of TCR beta chain sequences. V and J gene assignment, in a later analysis, came from comparing TCR nucleotide sequences with IMGT/GENE-DB human TR gene sequences. In a later analysis, CDR3 sequences and most-parsimonious VDJ recombination scenarios were assigned using the TCRdist pipeline. A later analysis defined each TCR beta chain by its CDR3 amino acid sequence plus V-gene family, and excluded reads lacking a unique V-gene family. In a later analysis, nearly 600 highly shared, low-generation-probability nucleotide sequences were removed to address suspected cross-contamination and a sequencing artifact. In a later analysis, a clonal expansion index was calculated for each public chain from normalized within-repertoire ranks of inferred template counts. Generation probabilities in a later analysis came from a VDJ recombination model fitted to out-of-frame rearrangements, and those results were checked against IGoR. In a later analysis, hypergeometric tests were used to score TCR-TCR, TCR-HLA and TCR-CMV co-occurrence, with a repertoire-size bias correction applied to TCR pairs. False discovery rates were estimated in a later analysis by permuting HLA or CMV assignments 20 times. A later analysis grouped co-occurring TCRs with DBSCAN, adding TCRdist sequence similarity when clustering within HLA-allele-positive subsets. Repertoires with fewer than 30,000 or more than 120,000 public chains, plus five repertoires with anomalous nucleotide sharing, were excluded from co-occurrence clustering. This immuneACCESS table, as held by TCRdb, lists in-frame sequences with V and J called but not all clones. Of the missing ones, under half trace to an unresolved V gene in checked studies; the others have no known cause. The V and J calls and the clone size are those of that table, but D and trimming were determined from the DNA. The sample table shows 130,000 to 150,000 clones, and about two thirds are seen once. The top ten clones comprise around 4.2% of the sample.

Cut back by 3 bases and 7 bases, the V and J ends lie 14 bases apart. Spanning cysteine to phenylalanine, the CDR3 consists of 14 amino acids. Solely the CDR3 DNA is kept, with 42 bases framed from the first base. From a lookup of the germline V gene, CDR1 and CDR2 are SGDLS and YYNGEE. The cohort consisted of hundreds of healthy bone marrow donors. At the time of sampling, all cohort members were nominally healthy, though unrecorded immune exposures were likely present. The donor tested CMV seronegative and was one of the 352 seronegative cohort members. Each donor provided a peripheral blood sample, and peripheral blood mononuclear cells were used for TCR beta sequencing. Genomic DNA was extracted from the blood cell samples with the Qiagen DNeasy Blood Extraction Kit.

The sequence came from a man in his sixties in good health and CMV-seronegative. Recombination connected TRBV9 to TRBJ2-1; a tentative D match to TRBD1 spans 6 bases. The sample consisted of PBMCs. The nucleotide sequence reads as follows: TGTGCCAGCAGCGCGGACAGTATTAGGAATGAGCAGTTCTTC. Its translation is CASSADSIRNEQFF.